A few counts support the clone carrying this T cell receptor beta chain. The antigen is unknown. This sample was included in a study of regulatory dendritic cells for organ transplantation. The CDR3 sequence is 14 residues long. Germline CDR1 reads LGHNA; CDR2 reads YSLEER. The ends were cut back, 1 base at V and 4 bases at J, with 10 bases in the middle. Method: immunoSEQ multiplex PCR; TCRdb's copy keeps in-frame clones and lacks some. This table holds over 10,000 clones, just under 90% found once. Study-wide points: Regulatory dendritic cells appeared to expand memory CD8+ clones less than mature ones. Naive CD4+ and CD8+ repertoires were highly diverse; memory CD8+ was most oligoclonal. The most alloreactive TCR clonotypes were found in resting memory CD8+ cells.

Allogeneic regulatory or mature dendritic cells were co-cultured for roughly five days with CFSE-labeled sorted T cells at 1:10. This receptor was obtained from a human donor in good health. V and J are TRBV4-3 and TRBJ1-1; unclear D gene. Source material: naive CD8+ T cells from blood cultured with regulatory dendritic cells. As to subset: CD45RA+ naive T cells. The chain's CDR3 is CASSQVQRGTEAFF. DNA for the CDR3: TGCGCCAGCAGCCAAGTCCAACGGGGCACTGAAGCTTTCTTT.